This TCR beta chain was recorded in a study of cytomegalovirus exposure and HLA in healthy donors. Though nominally healthy at sampling, donors likely had unrecorded immune exposures. Per the germline V gene, CDR1 is MDHEN and CDR2 is SYDVKM. The ends lost 4 bases at V and 6 bases at J; junction bases unmatched: 8. This CDR3 is built from 16 residues. Primers: 60 Vbeta forward and 13 Jbeta reverse. Produced via immunoSEQ multiplex PCR; TCRdb's table is partial and in-frame only. The sample records 130,000 to 150,000 clones, about 82% being singletons. The specimen sequenced was PBMCs. The chain is built from TRBV28 and TRBJ1-5; 11 bases fit TRBD1. The source of this sequence is a male donor in good health and CMV-seronegative. The CDR3 spells CASSSYRDRGAQPQHF. For the CDR3, the DNA is TGTGCCAGCAGTTCTTACCGGGACAGGGGGGCTCAGCCCCAGCATTTT.